This is a list of T cell receptor beta chains from one sample in a study of blood T cell repertoires in COVID-19. The repertoire was sequenced with immunoSEQ multiplex PCR; TCRdb's copy has only in-frame clones and lacks some. Here the sample spans about 60,000 clones, approximately 91% being singletons. The source material was peripheral blood. The receptors originated from a woman in her fifties or sixties with active COVID-19. Each CDR3 is given with its conserved first and last residue. D genes are given only for firm matches. Size is omitted from some rows. Given values are once, few, many or a class for expanded clones.

>TRBD2|TRBV29-1|TRBJ2-3|-
CSVGGGGTIRKKDTQYF
TGCAGCGTTGGCGGCGGGGGAACCATAAGAAAGAAAGATACGCAGTATTTT
>TRBD1|TRBV7-6|TRBJ1-1|-
CASSAGTGTWNTEAFF
TGTGCCAGCAGCGCAGGGACAGGCACATGGAACACTGAAGCTTTCTTT
>TRBD1|TRBV5-1|TRBJ1-2|-
CASSPGTGSVGYTF
TGCGCCAGCAGCCCCGGGACAGGGTCGGTTGGCTACACCTTC
>-|TRBV7-9|TRBJ2-7|-
CASSLGNTGYEQYF
TGTGCCAGCAGCTTAGGAAACACGGGCTACGAGCAGTACTTC
>TRBD1|TRBV7-9|TRBJ2-5|once
CASSLAPDRVRETQYF
TGTGCCAGCAGCTTAGCGCCGGACAGGGTACGAGAGACCCAGTACTTC
>TRBD1|TRBV7-3|TRBJ2-2|-
CASSLSGTGGFGELFF
TGTGCCAGCAGCTTAAGTGGGACAGGGGGCTTCGGGGAGCTGTTTTTT
>-|TRBV6-5|TRBJ2-7|-
CASSYSGGGSYEQYF
TGTGCCAGCAGTTACTCGGGAGGGGGGTCCTACGAGCAGTACTTC
>-|TRBV3-1/TRBV3-2|TRBJ1-2|-
CASTRTPWARGYTF
TGTGCCAGCACCCGGACACCTTGGGCGCGTGGCTACACCTTC
>TRBD1|TRBV5-5|TRBJ2-2|-
CASILGTGVHTGELFF
TGTGCCAGCATTTTAGGGACAGGGGTTCACACCGGGGAGCTGTTTTTT
>-|TRBV6-5|TRBJ1-2|once
CASRSLSGYTF
TGTGCCAGCAGATCACTAAGTGGCTACACCTTC
>-|TRBV19|TRBJ2-1|-
CASSGISGNEQFF
TGTGCCAGTTCAGGGATTTCTGGTAATGAGCAGTTCTTC
>TRBD1|TRBV5-1|TRBJ1-2|-
CASSQGGGTNYGYTF
TGCGCCAGCAGCCAGGGGGGAGGCACTAACTATGGCTACACCTTC
>TRBD1|TRBV19|TRBJ1-5|-
CAIARGPSNQPQHF
TGTGCCATAGCCAGGGGGCCCAGCAATCAGCCCCAGCATTTT
>-|TRBV3-1/TRBV3-2|TRBJ2-6|-
CASSPEGPGPGANVLTF
TGTGCCAGCAGCCCAGAAGGTCCTGGGCCTGGGGCCAACGTCCTGACTTTC
>-|TRBV11-3|TRBJ2-3|-
CASSRDSSTDTQYF
TGTGCCAGCAGCCGGGATTCTAGCACAGATACGCAGTATTTT
>TRBD2|TRBV6-4|TRBJ2-1|-
CASSVEAGTYNEQFF
TGTGCCAGCAGTGTAGAAGCGGGGACCTACAATGAGCAGTTCTTC
>-|TRBV11-2|TRBJ2-1|once
CASSLDWGLSPEEFF
TGTGCCAGCAGCTTAGATTGGGGTTTGTCCCCGGAGGAGTTCTTC
>TRBD1|TRBV19|TRBJ1-3|-
CAVSQGDLSGNTIYF
TGTGCCGTCTCCCAGGGGGACCTGTCTGGAAACACCATATATTTT
>-|TRBV12-3/TRBV12-4|TRBJ1-5|-
CASSFRDQPQHF
TGTGCCAGCAGTTTTCGGGATCAGCCCCAGCATTTT
>TRBD1|TRBV19|TRBJ1-6|-
CASTPDRAPNSPLHF
TGTGCCAGTACCCCAGACAGGGCGCCTAATTCACCCCTCCACTTT
>-|TRBV5-4|TRBJ1-1|-
CASSTTGIRSVTEAFF
TGTGCCAGCAGCACGACAGGTATTCGAAGTGTCACTGAAGCTTTCTTT
>-|TRBV2|TRBJ1-1|-
CASQVGNTEAFF
TGTGCCAGCCAGGTGGGGAACACTGAAGCTTTCTTT
>-|TRBV14|TRBJ1-3|-
CASSQARSSGNTIYF
TGTGCCAGCAGCCAAGCTCGTTCCTCTGGAAACACCATATATTTT
>-|TRBV5-4|TRBJ2-2|-
CASSLAVQGSTGELFF
TGTGCCAGCAGCTTGGCCGTACAGGGAAGCACCGGGGAGCTGTTTTTT
>-|TRBV28|TRBJ1-6|-
CASSPRSQSSPLHF
TGTGCCAGCAGTCCGCGGTCCCAGAGCTCACCCCTCCACTTT
>TRBD1|TRBV6-2/TRBV6-3|TRBJ1-1|-
CASSRGRGTVNTEAFF
TGTGCCAGCAGTAGGGGACGTGGGACAGTTAACACTGAAGCTTTCTTT
>TRBD2|TRBV4-2|TRBJ2-6|few
CASSQVGLAGTSSGANVLTF
TGTGCCAGCAGCCAAGTTGGGCTAGCGGGGACCAGCTCTGGGGCCAACGTCCTGACTTTC
>-|TRBV12-3/TRBV12-4|TRBJ2-3|once
CASGTPGQDTQYF
TGTGCCAGCGGGACTCCGGGGCAAGATACGCAGTATTTT
>TRBD2|TRBV6-5|TRBJ2-5|-
CASSSGTSGKETQYF
TGTGCCAGCAGTTCCGGGACTAGCGGAAAAGAGACCCAGTACTTC
>-|TRBV19|TRBJ2-4|-
CASPESLDKNIQYF
TGTGCCAGCCCGGAGAGCCTTGACAAAAACATTCAGTACTTC
>TRBD2|TRBV29-1|TRBJ2-1|-
CSVGLADEQFF
TGCAGCGTGGGACTAGCCGATGAGCAGTTCTTC
>-|TRBV7-2|TRBJ2-7|once
CASRSTGPTYEQYF
TGTGCCAGCAGATCGACAGGCCCTACCTACGAGCAGTACTTC
>-|TRBV9|TRBJ2-2|-
CASNARQAYRGGELFF
TGTGCCAGCAACGCTCGACAGGCCTATAGGGGCGGGGAGCTGTTTTTT
>TRBD1|TRBV19|TRBJ1-5|-
CASTNRRQGAMGNQPQHF
TGTGCCAGTACCAACCGGAGACAGGGGGCCATGGGCAATCAGCCCCAGCATTTT
>-|TRBV14|TRBJ1-2|-
CASSQGPGRYYGYTF
TGTGCCAGCAGTCAAGGCCCAGGGAGGTACTATGGCTACACCTTC
>-|TRBV5-1|TRBJ1-2|once
CASSLGGPRYGYTF
TGCGCCAGCAGCTTAGGAGGACCGCGATATGGCTACACCTTC
>-|TRBV19|TRBJ1-2|-
CASSTQGAYGYTF
TGTGCCAGTAGTACACAGGGCGCCTATGGCTACACCTTC
>-|TRBV5-5|TRBJ2-5|-
CASSVSGGRGQETQYF
TGTGCCAGCAGCGTCTCAGGGGGGAGAGGCCAAGAGACCCAGTACTTC
>-|TRBV5-4|TRBJ1-1|-
CASGGGELRYTEAFF
TGTGCCAGCGGAGGAGGAGAGTTGCGGTACACTGAAGCTTTCTTT
>-|TRBV6-1|TRBJ1-5|-
CASSEASRQPQHF
TGTGCCAGCAGTGAAGCTTCCCGTCAGCCCCAGCATTTT
>TRBD1|TRBV30|TRBJ1-6|-
CAWSVQGAGGNSPLHF
TGTGCCTGGAGTGTACAAGGGGCAGGGGGCAATTCACCCCTCCACTTT
>TRBD2|TRBV24-1|TRBJ2-3|-
CATSGSTSGGADTQYF
TGTGCCACCAGTGGTTCGACTAGCGGGGGGGCTGATACGCAGTATTTT
>-|TRBV5-4|TRBJ2-1|few
CASRPDLVANEQFF
TGTGCCAGCAGACCAGACTTAGTAGCGAATGAGCAGTTCTTC
>-|TRBV5-1|TRBJ2-3|-
CASSGGLILGDTQYF
TGCGCCAGCAGCGGGGGGTTGATCCTGGGAGATACGCAGTATTTT
>-|TRBV6-2/TRBV6-3|TRBJ2-2|-
CASSWERNTGELFF
TGTGCCAGCAGTTGGGAGCGAAACACCGGGGAGCTGTTTTTT
>-|TRBV7-2|TRBJ2-5|-
CASSSQDVWETQYF
TGTGCCAGCAGCTCCCAGGATGTATGGGAGACCCAGTACTTC
>TRBD2|TRBV3-1/TRBV3-2|TRBJ2-5|-
CASSQNARGAGETQYF
TGTGCCAGCAGCCAAAACGCGCGGGGGGCCGGGGAGACCCAGTACTTC
>TRBD1|TRBV5-4|TRBJ1-1|-
CASSRTGGGTEAFF
TGTGCCAGCAGCAGGACAGGGGGCGGCACTGAAGCTTTCTTT
>TRBD1|TRBV5-1|TRBJ1-5|once
CASSLGQGGQPQHF
TGCGCCAGCAGCTTAGGACAGGGAGGTCAGCCCCAGCATTTT
>-|TRBV9|TRBJ1-4|-
CASRRGGDGHEKLFF
TGTGCCAGCAGGAGAGGGGGGGACGGACATGAAAAACTGTTTTTT
>-|TRBV19|TRBJ2-1|-
CASSIVGAGEQFF
TGTGCCAGTAGTATCGTAGGGGCTGGTGAGCAGTTCTTC